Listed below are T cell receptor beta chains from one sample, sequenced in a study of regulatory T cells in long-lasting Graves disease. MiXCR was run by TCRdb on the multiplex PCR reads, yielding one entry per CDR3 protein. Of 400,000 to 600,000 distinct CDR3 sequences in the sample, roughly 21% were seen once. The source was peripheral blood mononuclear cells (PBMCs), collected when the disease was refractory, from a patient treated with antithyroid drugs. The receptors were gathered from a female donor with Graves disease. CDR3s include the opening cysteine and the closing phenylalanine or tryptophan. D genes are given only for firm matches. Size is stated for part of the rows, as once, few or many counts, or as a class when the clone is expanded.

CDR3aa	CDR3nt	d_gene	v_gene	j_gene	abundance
CASSTGQGRNYGYTF	TGTGCCAGCAGTACCGGACAGGGCCGTAACTATGGCTACACCTTC	TRBD1	TRBV27	TRBJ1-2	few
CAWSRESTDTQYF	TGTGCCTGGAGCAGGGAAAGCACAGATACGCAGTATTTT	.	TRBV30	TRBJ2-3	.
CASSLAGGPRETQYF	TGTGCCAGCAGCTTAGCTGGAGGACCAAGGGAGACCCAGTACTTC	.	TRBV7-9	TRBJ2-5	many
CASSLAGPGAEGYTF	TGTGCCAGCAGCTTAGCGGGGCCGGGGGCGGAGGGCTACACCTTC	.	TRBV7-2	TRBJ1-2	.
CASSPGTGYNSPLHF	TGTGCCAGCAGTCCCGGGACAGGTTATAATTCACCCCTCCACTTT	TRBD1	TRBV12-3/TRBV12-4	TRBJ1-6	many
CASSESIQRNSPLHF	TGCGCCAGCAGTGAGTCGATACAGCGAAATTCACCCCTCCACTTT	.	TRBV10-1	TRBJ1-6	many
CASSPPVVGSPSTDTQYF	TGTGCCAGCAGCCCCCCCGTTGTTGGGTCGCCTAGCACAGATACGCAGTATTTT	.	TRBV13	TRBJ2-3	.
CAISELLIPGDTEAFF	TGTGCCATCAGTGAGTTACTAATCCCGGGGGACACTGAAGCTTTCTTT	.	TRBV10-3	TRBJ1-1	.
CASSFPLTGGGEKLFF	TGTGCCAGCAGCTTTCCATTGACAGGGGGAGGTGAAAAACTGTTTTTT	TRBD1	TRBV7-9	TRBJ1-4	few
CASTPGQATSGDTIYF	TGTGCCAGTACCCCTGGACAGGCCACCTCTGGAGACACCATATATTTT	TRBD1	TRBV19	TRBJ1-3	.
CSVEGGRGNTEAFF	TGCAGCGTTGAGGGGGGTCGGGGAAACACTGAAGCTTTCTTT	.	TRBV29-1	TRBJ1-1	.
CASSYSPTGTGKHGYTF	TGTGCCAGCAGTTACAGTCCTACCGGGACAGGGAAGCATGGCTACACCTTC	TRBD1	TRBV6-5	TRBJ1-2	many